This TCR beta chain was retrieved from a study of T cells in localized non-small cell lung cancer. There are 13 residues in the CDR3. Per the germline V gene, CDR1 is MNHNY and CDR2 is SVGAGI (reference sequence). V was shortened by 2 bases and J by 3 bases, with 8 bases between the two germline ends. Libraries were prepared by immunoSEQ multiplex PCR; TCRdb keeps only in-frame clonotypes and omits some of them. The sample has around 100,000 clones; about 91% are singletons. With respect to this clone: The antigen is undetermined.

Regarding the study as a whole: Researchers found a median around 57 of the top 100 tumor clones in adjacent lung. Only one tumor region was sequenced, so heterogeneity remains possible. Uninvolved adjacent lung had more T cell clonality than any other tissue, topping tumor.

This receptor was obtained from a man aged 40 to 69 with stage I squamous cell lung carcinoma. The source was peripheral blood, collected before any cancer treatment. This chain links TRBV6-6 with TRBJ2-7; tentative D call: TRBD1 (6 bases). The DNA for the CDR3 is TGTGCCAGCAGTTACCAAGGGGGCTACGAGCAGTACTTC. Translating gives CASSYQGGYEQYF.